These 16 T cell receptor beta chains were all obtained from the same sample, sequenced in a study of blood T cell repertoires in COVID-19. Method: immunoSEQ multiplex PCR; TCRdb's copy keeps in-frame clones and lacks some. The data hold under 500,000 clones, with 87% observed a single time. The material sequenced was PBMCs or T cells enriched from blood (not recorded which). These receptor sequences come from a woman younger than 30 with acute COVID-19.

The CDR3 DNA sequence: TGTGCCTGGAGTGTACGAACAGGGGTCCAAGAGACCCAGTACTTC. The encoded protein is CAWSVRTGVQETQYF. The chain has TRBV30 and TRBJ2-5; the match to TRBD1 covers 7 bases. Germline CDR1 GTSNPN, CDR2 SVGIG (reference sequence). The CDR3 is 15 residues long. V gave up 0 bases and J gave up 1 base; unmatched junction bases: 5.

The gene calls are TRBV15 and TRBJ1-5; 7 bases agree with TRBD1. Trimming removed 5 bases from V and 1 base from J; junction bases left unmatched: 8. CDR1 and CDR2 from the germline V gene are LNHNV and YYDKDF (reference sequence). The CDR3 length is 16 residues. This chain's CDR3 is CATSAYRDRSNQPQHF. DNA of the CDR3: TGTGCCACCAGCGCCTACCGGGACAGAAGCAATCAGCCCCAGCATTTT.

Turning to this clone: At one end, the junction sequence differs from germline, possibly due to a read error. The chain uses TRBV7-7 and TRBJ1-6, with D unresolved. CDR1 and CDR2 from the germline V gene are SSHAT and FNYEAQ (reference sequence). The CDR3 has 17 residues. DNA for the CDR3: TGTGCTAGCAGCCAGACCCGTACGGGAGTCGATAATTCACCCCTCCACTTT. Translation gives CASSQTRTGVDNSPLHF.

This chain joins TRBV6-5 and TRBJ2-7; D is unclear. The germline gives CDR1 MNHEY, CDR2 SVGAGI. V was shortened by 2 bases and J by 6 bases, with 14 bases between the two germline ends. The CDR3 has 14 amino acids. This CDR3 reads CASSYPSEPVEQYF. CDR3 nucleotide sequence: TGTGCCAGCAGTTACCCCAGCGAGCCCGTCGAGCAGTACTTC.

This chain joins TRBV6-2 or TRBV6-3 and TRBJ2-1, with TRBD2 identical over 7 bases. Germline lookup yields CDR1 MNHEY and CDR2 SVGEGT. J lost 5 bases, V lost 0 bases, and 7 bases had no gene match. The CDR3 is 16 residues long. CDR3 nucleotide sequence: TGTGCCAGCAGTTACTCGGGGAGGGGAGTCAACAATGAGCAGTTCTTC. Protein sequence: CASSYSGRGVNNEQFF.

This clone was counted once. This CDR3 reads CASSLNRAPYEQYF. CDR3 nucleotide sequence: TGCGCCAGCAGCCTGAACAGGGCCCCCTACGAGCAGTACTTC. This sequence joins TRBV5-1 and TRBJ2-7; D may be TRBD1 (6 bases). V was pared by 4 bases and J by 2 bases, with 13 bases between. The CDR3 is 14 residues long. CDR1 and CDR2 from the germline V gene are SGHRS and YFSETQ.

V is TRBV3-1 (or the pseudogene TRBV3-2) and J is TRBJ1-4; TRBD1 matches 10 bases. This CDR3 has 15 residues. Germline V CDR1 and CDR2: LGHDT, YNNKEL (reference sequence). V was pared by 0 bases and J by 7 bases, with 2 bases of the junction left unmatched. CDR3 coding DNA: TGTGCCAGCAGCCAAGAGGGGGACAGGGGTGAAAAACTGTTTTTT. This codes for CASSQEGDRGEKLFF.

The V call is TRBV28, the J call TRBJ1-4, with D uncertain. The CDR3 covers 14 residues. Trimming left V 1 base short and J 8 bases short, with 11 bases between. Germline CDR1 is MDHEN and CDR2 is SYDVKM. Here the CDR3 DNA reads TGTGCCAGCAGTTTATCCATCGCGAGGGAAAAACTGTTTTTT. Its translation: CASSLSIAREKLFF.

The chain uses TRBV3-1 (or the pseudogene TRBV3-2) and TRBJ2-7, with D uncertain. V shed 3 bases and J shed 2 bases, with 8 bases lying between them. The CDR3 has 13 residues. Germline V gives CDR1 LGHDT, CDR2 YNNKEL (reference sequence). CDR3 sequence reads: CASSHYRTYEQYF. In DNA form, the CDR3 reads TGTGCCAGCAGCCATTACAGAACCTACGAGCAGTACTTC.

This clone has just one count. This chain links TRBV4-1 with TRBJ2-1, with a weak D call TRBD2 (6 bases). The CDR3 runs to 17 residues. V lost 1 base and J 3 bases, leaving 16 bases between the germline ends. Germline V gene lookup returns CDR1 MGHRA and CDR2 YSYEKL. The CDR3 is CASSQVLATVYYNEQFF. The CDR3 nucleotides are TGCGCCAGCAGCCAAGTGCTAGCGACGGTTTACTACAATGAGCAGTTCTTC.

The J gene is TRBJ2-7, the V gene TRBV7-3, with TRBD2 as a possible D gene (6 bases). In germline, CDR1 is SGHTA, CDR2 FQGTGA. V lost 3 bases to trimming and J lost 3 bases, with 15 bases between them. The CDR3 consists of 15 residues. CDR3 amino acids: CASSLSGGTDYEQYF. The DNA of the CDR3 is TGTGCCAGCAGCTTGAGCGGCGGGACTGACTACGAGCAGTACTTC. The entire variable domain, with the rest obtained from reference TRBV7-3 and TRBJ2-7, is as follows: GAGVSQTPSNKVTEKGKYVELRCDPISGHTALYWYRQSLGQGPEFLIYFQGTGAADDSGLPNDRFFAVRPEGSVSTLKIQRTERGDSAVYLCASSLSGGTDYEQYFGPGTRLTVT.

This clone was picked up one time. The V call is TRBV6-2 or TRBV6-3, the J call TRBJ2-7; 12 positions match TRBD2. The J segment lost 7 bases and the V segment lost 5 bases, leaving 9 bases of the junction unmatched. The CDR3 has 15 amino acids. CDR1 and CDR2 from the germline V gene are MNHEY and SVGEGT. The CDR3 bases are TGTGCCAGCAGTAAACGACTAGCGGGAGTCGGGGAGCAGTACTTC. Translating gives CASSKRLAGVGEQYF.

V and J are TRBV25-1 and TRBJ2-7; D perhaps matches TRBD2 (6 bases). The CDR3 sequence is 17 residues long. The germline V and J ends were trimmed by 3 bases and 0 bases, with 18 bases remaining between them. Looked up from germline, CDR1 is MGHDK and CDR2 is SYGVNS. In DNA form, the CDR3 reads TGTGCCAGCAGTGACATAGGCTTCGGAGCGGGCTCCTACGAGCAGTACTTC. Translating gives CASSDIGFGAGSYEQYF.

This chain connects TRBV18 to TRBJ2-3; TRBD2 agrees at 12 bases. The CDR3 totals 17 residues. Trimming removed 4 bases from V and 2 bases from J; junction bases left unmatched: 7. Looked up from germline, CDR1 is KGHSH and CDR2 is LQKENI. The CDR3 is CASSRRLAGENTDTQYF. The CDR3 region has the DNA TGTGCCAGCTCACGACGACTAGCGGGAGAAAACACAGATACGCAGTATTTT.

The chain uses TRBV4-3 and TRBJ1-4; no firm D call. Germline loops: CDR1 LGHNA, CDR2 YSLEER. The CDR3 totals 15 residues. V lost 0 bases and J 6 bases, leaving 11 bases between the germline ends. In DNA form, the CDR3 reads TGCGCCAGCAGCCAAGATCCGGGCGGGTATGAAAAACTGTTTTTT. It is translated as CASSQDPGGYEKLFF.

The gene calls are TRBV14 and TRBJ2-7; a possible D gene is TRBD2 (5 bases). Germline V gives CDR1 SGHDN, CDR2 FVKESK. This CDR3 has 14 residues. Trimming removed 2 bases at V and 7 bases at J, with 15 bases between. CDR3 nucleotide sequence: TGTGCCAGCAGCCAACGTAACAGCGGTGGTGAGCAGTACTTC. Its translation is CASSQRNSGGEQYF. Filled out from reference TRBV14 and TRBJ2-7, the complete variable domain reads EAGVTQFPSHSVIEKGQTVTLRCDPISGHDNLYWYRRVMGKEIKFLLHFVKESKQDESGMPNNRFLAERTGGTYSTLKVQPAELEDSGVYFCASSQRNSGGEQYFGPGTRLTVT.